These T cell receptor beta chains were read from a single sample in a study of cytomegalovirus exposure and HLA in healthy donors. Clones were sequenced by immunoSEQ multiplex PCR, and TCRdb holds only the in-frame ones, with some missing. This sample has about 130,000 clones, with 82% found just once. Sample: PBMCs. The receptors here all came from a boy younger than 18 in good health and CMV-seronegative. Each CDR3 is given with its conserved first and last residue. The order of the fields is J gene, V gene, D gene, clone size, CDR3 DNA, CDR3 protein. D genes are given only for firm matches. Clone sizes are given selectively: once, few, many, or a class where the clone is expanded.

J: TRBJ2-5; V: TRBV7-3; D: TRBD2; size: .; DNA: TGTGCCAGCAGTGAACTAGCGGGAGGGGGAAATTTCCAAGAGACCCAGTACTTC; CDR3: CASSELAGGGNFQETQYF
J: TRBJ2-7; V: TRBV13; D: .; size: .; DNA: TGTGCCAGCAGCTCCGGACTAACCTTATACGAGCAGTACTTC; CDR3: CASSSGLTLYEQYF
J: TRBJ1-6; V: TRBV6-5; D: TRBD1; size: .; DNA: TGTGCCAGCAGTTATACGGACAGGGGTTCACCCCTCCACTTT; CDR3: CASSYTDRGSPLHF
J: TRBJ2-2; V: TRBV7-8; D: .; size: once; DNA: TGTGCCAGCAGCTTTCGAGGGAGTGACACCGGGGAGCTGTTTTTT; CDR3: CASSFRGSDTGELFF
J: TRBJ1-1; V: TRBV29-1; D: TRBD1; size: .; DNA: TGCAGCGTTGAGAGGGGACAGGCTGACACTGAAGCTTTCTTT; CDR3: CSVERGQADTEAFF
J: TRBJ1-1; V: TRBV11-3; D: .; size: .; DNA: TGTGCCAGCAGCTTAGATCAGGGTTCTGAAGCTTTCTTT; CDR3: CASSLDQGSEAFF
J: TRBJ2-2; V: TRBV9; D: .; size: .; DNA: TGTGCCAGCAGCGTAGGGGTCGGGGTGAACACCGGGGAGCTGTTTTTT; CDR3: CASSVGVGVNTGELFF
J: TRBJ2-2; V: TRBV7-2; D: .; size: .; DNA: TGTGCCAGCAGCACCGGTCCCGATACCGGGGAGCTGTTTTTT; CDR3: CASSTGPDTGELFF
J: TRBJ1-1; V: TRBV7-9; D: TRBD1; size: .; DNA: TGTGCCAGCAGCCCCCTCGGGACAGGGAACACTGAAGCTTTCTTT; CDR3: CASSPLGTGNTEAFF
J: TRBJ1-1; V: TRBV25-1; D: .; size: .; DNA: TGTGCCAGCAGTGAATACGGTTTCAACACTGAAGCTTTCTTT; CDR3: CASSEYGFNTEAFF
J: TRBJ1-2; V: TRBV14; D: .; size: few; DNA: TGTGCCAGCAGCCAAGTGGGAAGCGGCTATGGCTACACCTTC; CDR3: CASSQVGSGYGYTF
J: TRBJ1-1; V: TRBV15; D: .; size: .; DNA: TGTGCCACCAGCAGAGATGGAGGAGTCGTGGCTGAAGCTTTCTTT; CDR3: CATSRDGGVVAEAFF
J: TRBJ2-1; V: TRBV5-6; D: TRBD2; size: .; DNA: TGTGCCAGCAGCTTGTATGATATAGCGGGAGGCAATGAGCAGTTCTTC; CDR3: CASSLYDIAGGNEQFF
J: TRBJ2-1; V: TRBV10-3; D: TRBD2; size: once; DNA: TGTGCCATCAGTGGGGAGGGAGGGCAGTACAATGAGCAGTTCTTC; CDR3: CAISGEGGQYNEQFF
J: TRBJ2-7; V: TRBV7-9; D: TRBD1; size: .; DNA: TGTGCCAGCAGCCCCAGGGACAGGGATTACGAGCAGTACTTC; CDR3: CASSPRDRDYEQYF
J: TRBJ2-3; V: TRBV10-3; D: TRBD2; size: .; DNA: TGTGCCATCAGTGGAGTTCTAGCGGCAGGCCCACACCGCGGGGATACGCAGTATTTT; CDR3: CAISGVLAAGPHRGDTQYF
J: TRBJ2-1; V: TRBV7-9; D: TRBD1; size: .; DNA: TGTGCCAGCAGCCCGGAGACAGGGAAGCCGGTGAGTGAGCAGTTCTTC; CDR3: CASSPETGKPVSEQFF
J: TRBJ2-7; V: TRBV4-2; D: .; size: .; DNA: TGTGCCAGCAGCCAAGAAGGTAGCTCGGCAGTCTACGAGCAGTACTTC; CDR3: CASSQEGSSAVYEQYF
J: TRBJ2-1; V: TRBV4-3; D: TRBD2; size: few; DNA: TGCGCCAGCAGCCAAGCCATGGCTAGCGGGGGCCTTCAGGATGAGCAGTTCTTC; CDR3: CASSQAMASGGLQDEQFF
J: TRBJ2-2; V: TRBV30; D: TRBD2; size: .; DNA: TGTGCCTGGGCGAGAACCGGGACTAGTTTCCCCGGGGAGCTGTTTTTT; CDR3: CAWARTGTSFPGELFF
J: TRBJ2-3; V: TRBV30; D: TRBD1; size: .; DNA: TGTGCCTGGAGCGCAGGGGGCCCTGCAGATACGCAGTATTTT; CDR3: CAWSAGGPADTQYF
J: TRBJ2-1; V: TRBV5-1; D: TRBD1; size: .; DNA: TGCGCCAGCAGCTGGGGACAGGGGTTACAGTTCTTC; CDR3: CASSWGQGLQFF
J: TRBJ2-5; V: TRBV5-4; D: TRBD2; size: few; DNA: TGTGCCAGCAGCTTGATGCGGGAGGGAGAGACCCAGTACTTC; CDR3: CASSLMREGETQYF
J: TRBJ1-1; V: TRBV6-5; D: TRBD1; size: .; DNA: TGTGCCAGCAGTTCCTCAGGGGGAGAGGCTTTCTTT; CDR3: CASSSSGGEAFF